The rows below give T cell receptor beta chains drawn from one sample of a study of T-cell reconstitution after alpha-beta-depleted transplantation in children. MiXCR, run by TCRdb on the PCR reads, gives a single entry per CDR3 protein. The sample lists about 180,000 distinct CDR3 sequences; over 8.5% were seen once. Sample: PBMCs, taken before TCRalphabeta/CD19-depleted stem cell transplant. The receptors come from a boy aged 2 to 10 with acute myeloid leukemia, due to receive a stem cell transplant. Both conserved end residues are part of each CDR3. Each record gives: J gene, V gene, CDR3 protein.

TRBJ1-2 TRBV20-1 CSARVRGTYGYTF
TRBJ1-2 TRBV3-1 CASSQRFRDRGRGYTF
TRBJ2-7 TRBV20-1 CSASWDTYEQYF
TRBJ2-5 TRBV20-1 CSASPTWIAGGQETQYF
TRBJ2-3 TRBV7-8 CASSLRAPGEGDTQYF
TRBJ2-1 TRBV5-1 CASSSRSSGVYSYNEQFF
TRBJ2-3 TRBV6-5 CASSYSGLAGTDTQYF
TRBJ2-3 TRBV6-5 CASSRMTSDTQYF
TRBJ1-2 TRBV7-2 CASLKSGGEKNYGYTF
TRBJ2-7 TRBV7-8 CASSTRTTIEQYF
TRBJ2-7 TRBV28 CASSPDRDFYEQYF
TRBJ2-3 TRBV10-3 CAISEGGGDTQYF
TRBJ2-7 TRBV4-1 CASSQGGWREGPYEQYF
TRBJ1-3 TRBV12-3/TRBV12-4 CASSEAREGGNTIYF
TRBJ2-7 TRBV5-1 CASSFQGVTYEQYF
TRBJ2-1 TRBV6-4 CASSDGTSGGAEQFF
TRBJ1-1 TRBV7-9 CASSLPTQGKRETEAFF
TRBJ1-2 TRBV12-3/TRBV12-4 CASMEGPYGYTF